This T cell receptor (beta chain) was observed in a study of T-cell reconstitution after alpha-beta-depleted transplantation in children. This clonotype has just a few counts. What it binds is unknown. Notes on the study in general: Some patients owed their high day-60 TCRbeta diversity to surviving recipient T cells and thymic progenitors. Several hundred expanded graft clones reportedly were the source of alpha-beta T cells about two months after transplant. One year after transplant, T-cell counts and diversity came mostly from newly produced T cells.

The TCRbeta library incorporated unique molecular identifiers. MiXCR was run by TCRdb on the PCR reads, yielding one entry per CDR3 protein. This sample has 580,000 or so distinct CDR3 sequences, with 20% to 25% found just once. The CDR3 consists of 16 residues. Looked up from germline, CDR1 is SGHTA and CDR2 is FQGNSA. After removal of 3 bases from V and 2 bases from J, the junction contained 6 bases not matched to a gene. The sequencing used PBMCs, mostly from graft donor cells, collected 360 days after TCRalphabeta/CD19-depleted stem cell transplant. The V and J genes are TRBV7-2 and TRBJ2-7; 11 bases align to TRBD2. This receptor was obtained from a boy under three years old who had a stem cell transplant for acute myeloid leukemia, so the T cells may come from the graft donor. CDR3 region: CASSLDPGLAAYEQYF. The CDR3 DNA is TGTGCCAGCAGCTTGGATCCGGGACTAGCGGCCTACGAGCAGTACTTC.